A selection of T cell receptor beta chains follows, all from one sample in a study of beta chain features in type 1 diabetes. Method: immunoSEQ multiplex PCR; TCRdb's copy keeps in-frame clones and lacks some. The sample has over 300,000 clones, 8% seen once. What was sequenced was central memory CD4+ T cells from blood. These receptors all stem from a woman between 18 and 29 years old in good health. CDR3s include the opening cysteine and the closing phenylalanine or tryptophan. The order of the fields is J gene, V gene, D gene, clone size, CDR3 DNA, CDR3 protein. D genes are given only for firm matches. Clone size is given for some rows only: seen once, a few or many times, or a class if the clone is expanded.

J: TRBJ2-7; V: TRBV7-2; D: .; size: few; DNA: TGTGCCAGCAGCCCTGGCTCTACTACGTCCGAGCAGTACTTC; CDR3: CASSPGSTTSEQYF
J: TRBJ1-3; V: TRBV28; D: .; size: .; DNA: TGTGCAACGGAGGCCTCTGGAAACACCATATATTTT; CDR3: CATEASGNTIYF
J: TRBJ2-7; V: TRBV28; D: .; size: .; DNA: TGTGCCAGCAGTGGAGAGGGCGGCAGGACTTCGGGCGAGCAGTACTTC; CDR3: CASSGEGGRTSGEQYF
J: TRBJ2-7; V: TRBV28; D: .; size: few; DNA: TGTGCCAGCAGAATACCAGGGGCCTACGAGCAGTACTTC; CDR3: CASRIPGAYEQYF
J: TRBJ1-2; V: TRBV6-5; D: .; size: few; DNA: TGTGCCAGCAGTCCCAGCCCACCAATCGGCGGCTACACCTTC; CDR3: CASSPSPPIGGYTF
J: TRBJ2-2; V: TRBV6-4; D: .; size: few; DNA: TGTGCCAGCAGTGACAGGCATGAGGCCACCGGGGAGCTGTTTTTT; CDR3: CASSDRHEATGELFF
J: TRBJ2-7; V: TRBV6-1; D: .; size: .; DNA: TGTGCCAGCAGTGATAACTGGGGGTACTTC; CDR3: CASSDNWGYF
J: TRBJ2-6; V: TRBV19; D: .; size: few; DNA: TGTGCCAGTAGTTTCACAGGGACTGGGGCCAACGTCCTGACTTTC; CDR3: CASSFTGTGANVLTF
J: TRBJ2-4; V: TRBV2; D: .; size: few; DNA: TGTGCCAGCAGGGCAGGGACGGTTCAGTACTTC; CDR3: CASRAGTVQYF
J: TRBJ2-7; V: TRBV28; D: TRBD1; size: .; DNA: TGTGCCAGCAGTTTGGGGACAGGGGGGACTCACCCCTACGAGCAGTACTTC; CDR3: CASSLGTGGTHPYEQYF
J: TRBJ2-3; V: TRBV6-5; D: .; size: .; DNA: TGTGCCACCCGGGGAACCTACCCAGATACGCAGTATTTT; CDR3: CATRGTYPDTQYF
J: TRBJ2-3; V: TRBV14; D: TRBD2; size: many; DNA: TGTGCCAGCAGCCAAGGAGTGGGACTAGCGGGAGCAGATACGCAGTATTTT; CDR3: CASSQGVGLAGADTQYF
J: TRBJ2-2; V: TRBV23-1; D: TRBD2; size: .; DNA: TGCGCCAGCAGTCAATCGGTCGGCGGGAGCCGTGGCACCGGGGAGCTGTTTTTT; CDR3: CASSQSVGGSRGTGELFF
J: TRBJ2-4; V: TRBV15; D: .; size: .; DNA: TGTGCCACCAGCAGAGAAAGGGGCTTGGGGTCAAACATTCAGTACTTC; CDR3: CATSRERGLGSNIQYF
J: TRBJ2-1; V: TRBV20-1; D: .; size: many; DNA: TGCAGTGCTAGTTCCTACAATGAGCAGTTCTTC; CDR3: CSASSYNEQFF
J: TRBJ1-1; V: TRBV11-1; D: .; size: few; DNA: TGTGCCAGCAGCTCACAATTTGGTGAAGCTTTCTTT; CDR3: CASSSQFGEAFF
J: TRBJ2-1; V: TRBV20-1; D: .; size: few; DNA: TGCAGTGCTAGAGATTACAATGAGCAGTTCTTC; CDR3: CSARDYNEQFF
J: TRBJ2-3; V: TRBV6-6; D: TRBD2; size: few; DNA: TGTGCCAGCAGGAGGACACTAGCGGGAGGAGATACGCAGTATTTT; CDR3: CASRRTLAGGDTQYF
J: TRBJ2-2; V: TRBV7-3; D: TRBD2; size: few; DNA: TGTGCCAGCAGCCGCCTAGCGGGGCTACACACCGGGGAGCTGTTTTTT; CDR3: CASSRLAGLHTGELFF
J: TRBJ2-3; V: TRBV2; D: .; size: .; DNA: TGTGCCAGCAGTGACTTCCTAGCAGATAGCACAGATACGCAGTATTTT; CDR3: CASSDFLADSTDTQYF
J: TRBJ2-1; V: TRBV5-8; D: .; size: few; DNA: TGTGCCAGCAGCTTGGGGCAGATCTACAATGAGCAGTTCTTC; CDR3: CASSLGQIYNEQFF
J: TRBJ2-7; V: TRBV7-3; D: .; size: few; DNA: TGTGCCAGCAGCTTCCTCAGGGACGAGCAGTACTTC; CDR3: CASSFLRDEQYF
J: TRBJ2-4; V: TRBV7-2; D: TRBD2; size: few; DNA: TGTGCCAGCAGCCCACAAACTGGGACTAGCGTCACCGCCATTCAGTACTTC; CDR3: CASSPQTGTSVTAIQYF
J: TRBJ2-7; V: TRBV9; D: .; size: few; DNA: TGTGCCAGCAGCGTACAACCAGGGGATACCTACGAGCAGTACTTC; CDR3: CASSVQPGDTYEQYF
J: TRBJ2-3; V: TRBV7-9; D: .; size: .; DNA: TGTGCCAGCAGCTTAGCGCGAGCCACGCAGTATTTT; CDR3: CASSLARATQYF
J: TRBJ2-1; V: TRBV27; D: TRBD2; size: .; DNA: TGTGCCAGCAAATCGTTCCCGGGACTAGCGGGAGGTAATGAGCAGTTCTTC; CDR3: CASKSFPGLAGGNEQFF
J: TRBJ2-5; V: TRBV7-6; D: .; size: few; DNA: TGTGCCAGCAGCTTGCAGGTGGGCAGGGCGCCCCAAGAGACCCAGTACTTC; CDR3: CASSLQVGRAPQETQYF